The clone carrying this T cell receptor beta chain was seen just once. What it binds is unknown. The table came from immunoSEQ multiplex PCR; TCRdb's copy has only in-frame clones and leaves some out. The top ten clones hold around 4% of a sample with 160,000 or so clones, approximately 90% of them seen once. The data belong to a study of T cell responses to AZD1222 COVID-19 vaccine. About the research overall: Second-dose intervals of approximately 4 or approximately 12 weeks were pooled.

General study results and limits: Seropositivity was recorded at baseline in only a handful of AZD1222 recipients. Nearly half of spike-specific TCRs reportedly target variant regions that are unmutated in the B.1.351 and B.1.1.7 variants.

The CDR3 is 16 amino acids. Germline trimming cut 6 bases from V and 3 bases from J; bases unmatched to any gene: 9. Germline assignment: CDR1 SGHRS and CDR2 YFSETQ. This sequence was found in an adult in good health. J is TRBJ2-2 and V is TRBV5-1; TRBD1 matches at 9 bases. The source material was peripheral blood, sampled on day 0 of AZD1222 vaccination. This CDR3 reads CASTGGGTGYTGELFF. CDR3 sequence (DNA): TGCGCCAGCACTGGAGGGGGGACAGGGTACACCGGGGAGCTGTTTTTT.